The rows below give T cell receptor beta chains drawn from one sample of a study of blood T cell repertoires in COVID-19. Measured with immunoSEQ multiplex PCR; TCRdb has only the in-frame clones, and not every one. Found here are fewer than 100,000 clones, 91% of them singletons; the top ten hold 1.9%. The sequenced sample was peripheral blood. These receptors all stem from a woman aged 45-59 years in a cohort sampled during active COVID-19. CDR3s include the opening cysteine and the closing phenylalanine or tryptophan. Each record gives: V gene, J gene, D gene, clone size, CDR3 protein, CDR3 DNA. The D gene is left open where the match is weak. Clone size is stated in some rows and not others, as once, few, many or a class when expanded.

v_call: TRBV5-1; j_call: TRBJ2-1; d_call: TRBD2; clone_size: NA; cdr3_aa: CASSWLAGGYNEQFF; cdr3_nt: TGCGCCAGCAGCTGGCTAGCGGGGGGTTACAATGAGCAGTTCTTC
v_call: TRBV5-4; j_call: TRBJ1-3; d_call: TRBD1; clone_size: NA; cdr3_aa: CASSLQGAASGNTIYF; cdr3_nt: TGTGCCAGCAGCTTACAGGGGGCGGCCTCTGGAAACACCATATATTTT
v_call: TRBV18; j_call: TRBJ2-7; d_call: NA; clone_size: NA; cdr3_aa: CASSPPSATGPPYF; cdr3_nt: TGTGCCAGCTCACCACCGAGTGCTACAGGGCCCCCGTACTTC
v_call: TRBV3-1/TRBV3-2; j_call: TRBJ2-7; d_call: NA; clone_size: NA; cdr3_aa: CASSPTGSYEQYF; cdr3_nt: TGTGCCAGCAGCCCGACAGGATCCTACGAGCAGTACTTC
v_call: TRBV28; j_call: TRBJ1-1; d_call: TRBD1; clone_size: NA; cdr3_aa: CASSSGQDAEAFF; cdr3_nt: TGTGCCAGCAGTTCAGGACAGGATGCTGAAGCTTTCTTT
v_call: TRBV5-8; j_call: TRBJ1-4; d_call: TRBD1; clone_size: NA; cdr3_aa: CASSSRDRVTEKLFF; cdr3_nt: TGTGCCAGCAGCTCCCGGGACAGGGTAACTGAAAAACTGTTTTTT
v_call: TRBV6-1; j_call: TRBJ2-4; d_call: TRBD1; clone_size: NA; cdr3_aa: CASSEARGQGEQNIQYF; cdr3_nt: TGTGCCAGCAGTGAAGCCCGGGGACAGGGTGAGCAAAACATTCAGTACTTC
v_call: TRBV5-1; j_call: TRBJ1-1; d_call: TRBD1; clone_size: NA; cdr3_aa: CASSLTGEGTEAFF; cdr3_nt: TGCGCCAGCAGTTTGACAGGGGAAGGCACTGAAGCTTTCTTT
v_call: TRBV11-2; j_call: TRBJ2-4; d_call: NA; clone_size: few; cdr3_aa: CASSPPGIAKNIQYF; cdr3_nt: TGTGCCAGCAGCCCTCCGGGTATAGCCAAAAACATTCAGTACTTC
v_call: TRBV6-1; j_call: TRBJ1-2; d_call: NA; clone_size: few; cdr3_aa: CASSEWTANYGYTF; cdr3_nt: TGTGCCAGCAGTGAATGGACTGCAAACTATGGCTACACCTTC